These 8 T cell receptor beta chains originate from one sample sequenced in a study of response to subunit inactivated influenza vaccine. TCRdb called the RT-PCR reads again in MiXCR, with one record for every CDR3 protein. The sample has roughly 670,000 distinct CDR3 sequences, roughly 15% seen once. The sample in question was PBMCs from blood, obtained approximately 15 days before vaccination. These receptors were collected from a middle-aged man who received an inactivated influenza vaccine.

DNA for the CDR3: TGTGCCAGCAGCCCCCGGGACAGACCGTCCTACGAGCAGTACTTC. It yields the protein CASSPRDRPSYEQYF. The gene calls are TRBV27 and TRBJ2-7, with 7 bases identical to TRBD1. Germline lookup yields CDR1 MNHEY and CDR2 SMNVEV (reference sequence). V shed 6 bases and J 1 base; nucleotides not matched to a gene: 9. The CDR3 sequence is 15 residues long.

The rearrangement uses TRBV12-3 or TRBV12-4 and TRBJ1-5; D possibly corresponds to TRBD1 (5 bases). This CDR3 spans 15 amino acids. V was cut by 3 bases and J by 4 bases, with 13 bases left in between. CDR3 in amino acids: CASSFGGDANQPQHF. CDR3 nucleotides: TGTGCCAGCAGTTTTGGGGGTGACGCTAATCAGCCCCAGCATTTT.

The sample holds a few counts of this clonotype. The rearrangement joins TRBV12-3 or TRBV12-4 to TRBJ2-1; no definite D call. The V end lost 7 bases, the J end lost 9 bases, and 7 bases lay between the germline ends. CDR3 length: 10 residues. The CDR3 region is CASMGSEQFF. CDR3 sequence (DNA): TGTGCCAGCATGGGTAGTGAGCAGTTCTTC.

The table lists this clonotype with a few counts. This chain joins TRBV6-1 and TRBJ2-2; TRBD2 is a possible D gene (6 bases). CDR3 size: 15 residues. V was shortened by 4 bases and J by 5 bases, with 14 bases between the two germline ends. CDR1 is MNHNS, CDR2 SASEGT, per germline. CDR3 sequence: CASSARDSRTGELFF. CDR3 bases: TGTGCCAGCAGTGCACGGGACTCTAGAACCGGGGAGCTGTTTTTT.

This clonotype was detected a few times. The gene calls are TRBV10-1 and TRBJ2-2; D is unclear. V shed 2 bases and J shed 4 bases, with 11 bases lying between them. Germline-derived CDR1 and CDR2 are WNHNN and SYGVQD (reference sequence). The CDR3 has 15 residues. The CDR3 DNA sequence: TGCGCCAGCAGTGAGCGTCTCCCCGGCACCGGGGAGCTGTTTTTT. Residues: CASSERLPGTGELFF.

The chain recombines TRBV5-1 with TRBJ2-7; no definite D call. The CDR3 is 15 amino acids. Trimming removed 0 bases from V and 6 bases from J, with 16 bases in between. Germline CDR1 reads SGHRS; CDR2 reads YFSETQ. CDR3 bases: TGCGCCAGCAGCTTGGCGGCCAGGAAGGGCGGCGAGCAGTACTTC. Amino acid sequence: CASSLAARKGGEQYF.

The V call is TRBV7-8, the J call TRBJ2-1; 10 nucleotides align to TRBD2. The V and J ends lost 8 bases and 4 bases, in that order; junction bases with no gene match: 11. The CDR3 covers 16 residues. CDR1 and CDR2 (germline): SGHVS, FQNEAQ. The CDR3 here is CASEGQREGLYNEQFF. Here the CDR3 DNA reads TGTGCCAGCGAGGGACAGCGGGAGGGCCTTTACAATGAGCAGTTCTTC.

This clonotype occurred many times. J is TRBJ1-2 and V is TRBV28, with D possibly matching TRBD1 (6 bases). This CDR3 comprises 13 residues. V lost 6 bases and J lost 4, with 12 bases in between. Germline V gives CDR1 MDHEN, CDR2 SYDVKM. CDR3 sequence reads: CASRQGLPYGYTF. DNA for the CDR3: TGTGCCAGCAGACAGGGCCTGCCCTATGGCTACACCTTC.